The 6 T cell receptor beta chains in this list originate from one sample, sequenced in a study of T cell clonality in common variable immunodeficiency. Sequenced by immunoSEQ multiplex PCR; TCRdb stores in-frame clones only, minus some. The sample contains about 52,000 clones, none of them singletons. What was sequenced was peripheral blood mononuclear cells. These TCRs come from a person aged 18 to 69 in good health.

At least ten counts were recorded for this clone. The read ends 3 residues early relative to the CDR3; the germline J gene fills the gap. The gene calls are TRBV7-6 and TRBJ2-7, with D uncertain. The germline V gene has CDR1 SGHVS and CDR2 FNYEAQ. The CDR3 length is 15 residues. Trimming removed 4 bases at V and 0 bases at J, with 13 bases between. The CDR3 bases that were read are TGTGCCAGCAGCTCTGGATCCAGGAGCTCCTACGAG. It is translated as CASSSGSRSSYE. The whole CDR3 sequence is CASSSGSRSSYEQYF. Full variable domain (missing parts from reference TRBV7-6 and TRBJ2-7): GAGVSQSPRYKVTKRGQDVALRCDPISGHVSLYWYRQALGQGPEFLTYFNYEAQQDKSGLPNDRFSAERPEGSISTLTIQRTEQRDSAMYRCASSSGSRSSYEQYFGPGTRLTVT.

For this clone: A read error may account for a junction end that differs from germline. From the germline J gene comes the end of the CDR3, since the read stops 3 residues before it. At the DNA level, this CDR3 is encoded by other sequences in the same sample as well. The V and J genes are TRBV7-2 and TRBJ1-3, with D uncertain. Germline values: CDR1 SGHTA, CDR2 FQGNSA. This CDR3 is built from 16 residues. The part of the CDR3 DNA that was read is TGTGCCAGCAGCTTAGCGTTTTCAGACTCTGGAAACACT. Its protein product is CASSLAFSDSGNT. The whole CDR3 region reads CASSLAFSDSGNTIYF. Full variable domain (outside the CDR3, taken from reference TRBV7-2 and TRBJ1-3): GAGVSQSPSNKVTEKGKDVELRCDPISGHTALYWYRQSLGQGLEFLIYFQGNSAPDKSGLPSDRFSAERTGGSVSTLTIQRTQQEDSAVYLCASSLAFSDSGNTIYFGEGSWLTVV.

This clone showed up many times. The read ends 3 residues early relative to the CDR3; the germline J gene fills the gap. The chain has TRBV6-4 and TRBJ2-1, with TRBD2 as a possible D gene (5 bases). The V end lost 4 bases, the J end lost 6 bases, and 13 bases lay between the germline ends. In germline, CDR1 is MRHNA, CDR2 SNTAGT. The CDR3 loop spans 14 amino acids. The sequenced CDR3 bases are TGTGCCAGCAGTGCTGGCGGGTGGAGCAATGAG. Its protein is CASSAGGWSNE. The full CDR3 is CASSAGGWSNEQFF.

This clone occurred many times. CDR3 DNA, as far as it was read: TGTGCCAGCAGGGACAGGGGATACTTAAATGAAAAA. This translates into CASRDRGYLNEK. The full CDR3 sequence reads CASRDRGYLNEKLFF. The chain links TRBV2 to TRBJ1-4, with 9 bases aligning to TRBD1. The CDR3 is cut off 3 residues early in the read; its end comes from the germline J gene. CDR3 size: 15 residues. V dropped 6 bases and J dropped 5; count of bases not matched to a gene: 7. CDR1 and CDR2 (germline): SNHLY, FYNNEI.

This clone was detected a few times. The CDR3 end falls 3 residues outside the read, so it is completed with the germline J gene. This sequence joins TRBV18 and TRBJ2-4; 12 positions agree with TRBD2. Germline CDR1 KGHSH, CDR2 LQKENI. Germline trimming cut 3 bases from V and 1 base from J; bases unmatched to any gene: 4. The CDR3 spans 17 residues. The CDR3 loop is CASSPGLAGSAKNIQYF. The covered CDR3 bases are TGTGCCAGCTCACCCGGACTAGCGGGAAGTGCCAAAAACATT.

This clone was seen only a few times. The CDR3 extends 3 residues past the end of the read, so its final part is completed from the germline J gene. The chain is built from TRBV5-5 and TRBJ1-6; 9 bases match TRBD1. This CDR3 is built from 14 residues. The germline gives CDR1 SGHKS, CDR2 YYEKEE (reference sequence). CDR3 loop: CASSIGTGINPLHF. CDR3 DNA, as far as it was read: TGTGCCAGCAGCATAGGGACAGGGATCAATCCC.